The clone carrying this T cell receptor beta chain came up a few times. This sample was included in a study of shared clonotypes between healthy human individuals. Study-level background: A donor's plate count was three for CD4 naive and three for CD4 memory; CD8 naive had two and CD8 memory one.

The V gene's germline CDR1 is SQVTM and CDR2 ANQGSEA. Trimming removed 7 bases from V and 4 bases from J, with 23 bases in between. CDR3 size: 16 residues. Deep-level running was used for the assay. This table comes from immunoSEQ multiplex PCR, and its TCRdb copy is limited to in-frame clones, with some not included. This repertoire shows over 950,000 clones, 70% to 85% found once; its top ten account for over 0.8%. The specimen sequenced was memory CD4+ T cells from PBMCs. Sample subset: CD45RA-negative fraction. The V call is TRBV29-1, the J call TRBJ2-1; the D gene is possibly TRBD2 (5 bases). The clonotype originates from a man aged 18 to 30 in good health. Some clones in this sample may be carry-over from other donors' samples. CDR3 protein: CSAPGPGSLSYNEQFF. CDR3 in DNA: TGCAGCGCTCCTGGGCCGGGGAGTCTCTCTTACAATGAGCAGTTCTTC.